The 30 T cell receptor beta chains below come from one sample, sequenced in a study of regulatory T cells in long-lasting Graves disease. Regarding time point: persistent/refractory GD, antithyroid drugs over 5 years with positive TRAb. With RNA extracted from PBMCs as input, the TCR library was made. The TCR beta library used iRepertoire HTBI primers with Arm-PCR amplification of CDR3. TCRdb used MiXCR to reprocess the multiplex PCR reads, holding one entry per CDR3 protein. The repertoire consists of under 450,000 distinct CDR3 sequences, with 20% to 25% occurring once and the leading ten covering approximately 28%. This sample comprised peripheral blood mononuclear cells (PBMCs), obtained when the disease was refractory, from a patient treated with antithyroid drugs. These receptors originate from a woman between 40 and 50 years old with Graves disease.

The V and J genes are TRBV6-1 and TRBJ2-7, with 10 bases fitting TRBD1. The CDR3 totals 15 residues. Germline CDR1 and CDR2: MNHNS and SASEGT. After removal of 5 bases from V and 2 bases from J, the junction contained 6 bases not matched to a gene. This chain's CDR3 is CASSKPGQGAYEQYF. CDR3 nucleotide sequence: TGTGCCAGCAGTAAACCCGGACAGGGGGCCTACGAGCAGTACTTC.

This chain links TRBV19 with TRBJ2-7; D remains ambiguous. CDR1 and CDR2 from the germline V gene are LNHDA and SQIVND (reference sequence). V lost 7 bases to trimming and J lost 1 base, with 14 bases between them. This CDR3 has 14 residues. The CDR3 region is CASTPSPGSYEQYF. In nucleotides, the CDR3 is TGTGCCAGTACGCCCTCACCCGGGTCCTACGAGCAGTACTTC.

Concerning this clonotype itself: This could be a read error, since a much larger clone is one nucleotide away. The CDR3 does not end in the conserved phenylalanine or tryptophan, so this is likely a read error. This chain links TRBV7-2 with TRBJ2-2, with no clear D. Deletions cut 3 bases from V and 7 bases from J, with 3 bases between. CDR1 and CDR2 (germline): SGHTA, FQGNSA. The CDR3 totals 11 residues. The CDR3 sequence: CASSLHGELFS. CDR3 nucleotide sequence: TGTGCCAGCAGCTTGCACGGGGAGCTGTTTTCT.

This clonotype came up a few times. The genes are TRBV28 and TRBJ1-3; no reliable D call. The germline CDR1 and CDR2 sequences are MDHEN and SYDVKM. The germline V and J ends were trimmed by 3 bases and 5 bases, with 14 bases remaining between them. The CDR3 has 15 residues. The CDR3 reads CASSFGEALRNTIYF. CDR3 DNA sequence: TGTGCCAGCAGTTTTGGTGAGGCCCTGAGAAACACCATATATTTT.

The chain couples TRBV6-1 to TRBJ2-7; no reliable D call. The germline V gene has CDR1 MNHNS and CDR2 SASEGT. The ends were cut back, 0 bases at V and 6 bases at J, with 12 bases in the middle. This CDR3 has 14 residues. The CDR3, as DNA: TGTGCCAGCAGTGAAGCCTTCCTATTCGGCGAGCAGTACTTC. It translates to CASSEAFLFGEQYF.

This clonotype was picked up many times. The CDR3 sequence is CASSASRDGNYEQYF. CDR3 nucleotide sequence: TGTGCCAGCAGTGCGTCCCGGGACGGAAACTACGAGCAGTACTTC. The rearrangement joins TRBV6-1 to TRBJ2-7, with D perhaps TRBD1 or TRBD2 (5 bases each). V was trimmed by 4 bases and J by 3 bases, leaving 16 bases between them. CDR1 is MNHNS and CDR2 is SASEGT in the germline V gene. The CDR3 runs to 15 residues.

The rearrangement uses TRBV19 and TRBJ1-4; D gene uncertain. The CDR3 spans 12 residues. Germline CDR1 LNHDA, CDR2 SQIVND (reference sequence). The CDR3 is CGNGVFNEKLFF. CDR3 nucleotide sequence: TGTGGGAATGGGGTGTTTAATGAAAAACTGTTTTTT.

This clonotype was observed a few times. A much larger clone lies a single base off, so this may be a read error. The chain employs TRBV2 and TRBJ1-1; tentative D call: TRBD1 (6 bases). V was trimmed by 8 bases and J by 2 bases, leaving 12 bases between them. This CDR3 comprises 13 residues. CDR1 and CDR2 (germline): SNHLY, FYNNEI. CDR3 protein: CASHRATNTEAFF. The CDR3 nucleotides read TGTGCCAGCCACAGGGCAACCAACACTGAAGCTTTCTTT.

A few counts support this clonotype. This chain uses TRBV13 with TRBJ1-3, with D hard to call. CDR3 size: 14 residues. V was clipped by 3 bases and J by 1 base, with 7 bases between them. CDR1 and CDR2 from the germline V gene are PRHDT and FYEKMQ (reference sequence). The CDR3 sequence: CASSLTPSGNTIYF. The CDR3 DNA is TGTGCCAGCAGCTTGACACCTTCTGGAAACACCATATATTTT.

The J gene is TRBJ2-4, the V gene TRBV7-2; 11 nucleotides align to TRBD2. Germline CDR1 is SGHTA and CDR2 is FQGNSA. The CDR3 runs to 17 residues. J gave up 4 bases and V 1 base, and 6 bases lay outside the gene matches. DNA for the CDR3: TGTGCCAGCAGCTTAGAGTTGGGACTAGCGGAGAAAAACATTCAGTACTTC. This sequence encodes CASSLELGLAEKNIQYF.

This clonotype has only a few counts. This sequence joins TRBV3-1 and TRBJ1-1, with 7 positions matching TRBD1. The CDR3 runs to 17 residues. V shed 2 bases and J 0 bases; nucleotides not matched to a gene: 9. Germline V lookup: CDR1 LGHDT, CDR2 YNNKEL (reference sequence). CDR3 amino acids: CASSQRNRDSLNTEAFF. Written as DNA, the CDR3 is TGTGCCAGCAGCCAAAGGAACCGGGACAGCCTGAACACTGAAGCTTTCTTT.

This clonotype turned up a few times. This rearrangement joins TRBV14 to TRBJ2-1; 13 bases line up with TRBD2. Germline V gene sequence: CDR1 SGHDN, CDR2 FVKESK. The CDR3 is made up of 16 amino acids. V lost 0 bases, J lost 10 bases, and 6 bases stayed unmatched. CDR3: CASSQDRTSGSSEQFF. The CDR3 bases are TGTGCCAGCAGCCAAGACCGGACTAGCGGGAGTTCGGAGCAGTTCTTC.

The table lists this clonotype with a few counts. The chain links TRBV5-1 to TRBJ1-2; D possibly corresponds to TRBD1 (6 bases). Trimming removed 1 base at V and 6 bases at J, with 13 bases between. Per germline, CDR1 SGHRS and CDR2 YFSETQ. The CDR3 runs to 14 residues. CDR3 nucleotides: TGCGCCAGCAGCTTGCTCCGGGGGCCGCATGGCTACACCTTC. Its translation: CASSLLRGPHGYTF. Complete variable domain (other parts from reference TRBV5-1 and TRBJ1-2): KAGVTQTPRYLIKTRGQQVTLSCSPISGHRSVSWYQQTPGQGLQFLFEYFSETQRNKGNFPGRFSGRQFSNSRSEMNVSTLELGDSALYLCASSLLRGPHGYTFGSGTRLTVV.

This clonotype has ten or more counts. This chain connects TRBV28 to TRBJ1-6, with TRBD1 as a possible D gene (5 bases). Trimming pared 5 bases from V and 4 bases from J, leaving 12 bases between. Germline CDR1 and CDR2: MDHEN and SYDVKM. The CDR3 length is 15 residues. The CDR3: CASSPRKGYNSPLHF. Here the CDR3 DNA reads TGTGCCAGCAGTCCACGCAAGGGGTATAATTCACCCCTCCACTTT.

The CDR3 coding sequence is TGCAGTGCCCGGGAGCCGGGACAGGGCTACACCTTC. Translated: CSAREPGQGYTF. The chain uses TRBV20-1 and TRBJ1-2, with 7 bases identical to TRBD1. V trimming: 6 bases; J trimming: 8 bases; junction bases outside the gene matches: 9. This CDR3 has 12 amino acids. Germline CDR1 DFQATT, CDR2 SNEGSKA (reference sequence).

In its sample, this clonotype was seen many times. The gene calls are TRBV28 and TRBJ2-6; 8 bases align to TRBD1. V gave up 7 bases and J gave up 1 base; unmatched junction bases: 12. The CDR3 has 18 residues. From germline, CDR1 is MDHEN and CDR2 SYDVKM. The CDR3 region has the DNA TGTGCCAGCACTAAAGGTGGGACAGGTGTTTCTGGGGCCAACGTCCTGACTTTC. Residues: CASTKGGTGVSGANVLTF.

Details on this clonotype: Just one base apart from a much larger clone, this may be a read error. CDR3 protein: CAWGLVDYGYTF. In DNA form, the CDR3 reads TGTGCCTGGGGCCTGGTTGACTATGGCTACACCTTC. The V and J genes are TRBV30 and TRBJ1-2; D ambiguous. Germline values: CDR1 GTSNPN, CDR2 SVGIG (reference sequence). The CDR3 spans 12 residues. V shed 5 bases and J shed 3 bases, with 10 bases lying between them.

In this sample, this clonotype turned up many times. V and J are TRBV28 and TRBJ2-4; 11 bases are shared with TRBD1. The CDR3 extends over 17 amino acids. Trimming at V came to 2 bases and at J to 5 bases, leaving 8 bases not matched to a gene. Germline CDR1 MDHEN, CDR2 SYDVKM. The CDR3 DNA is TGTGCCAGCAGTTTAGGGAGGACAGGGGGCCCCCAAAACATTCAGTACTTC. It encodes CASSLGRTGGPQNIQYF.

Turning to this clonotype: This may come from a read error, since a much larger clone is one base off. The V gene is TRBV6-2 or TRBV6-3, the J gene TRBJ1-1; D is undetermined. The V and J ends lost 5 bases and 5 bases respectively, with 15 bases between them. This CDR3 comprises 14 residues. The V gene's germline CDR1 is MNHEY and CDR2 SVGEGT. The CDR3 DNA follows: TGTGCCAGCAGTGAAGACGTTGCCGTGACTGAAGCTTTCTTT. Amino acids: CASSEDVAVTEAFF.

This clonotype was seen repeatedly, ten times or more. The chain uses TRBV28 and TRBJ2-7; possible D gene TRBD2, 6 bases. Germline loops: CDR1 MDHEN, CDR2 SYDVKM. Trimming cost V 6 bases and J 4 bases, with 19 bases left between them. The CDR3 sequence is 15 residues long. CDR3 protein: CASRRPVGGGYEQYF. The CDR3 DNA follows: TGTGCCAGCAGACGACCGGTGGGGGGAGGATACGAGCAGTACTTC.

V and J are TRBV3-1 and TRBJ2-6; a possible D gene is TRBD1 (5 bases). Trimming shortened V by 8 bases and J by 3 bases, and 23 bases separated the two germline ends. The germline CDR1 and CDR2 sequences are LGHDT and YNNKEL (reference sequence). The CDR3 covers 18 residues. The CDR3 nucleotides read TGTGCCAGCGGCCCATGCCACACAGGTTCTGATGGGGCCAACGTCCTGACTTTC. Encoded protein: CASGPCHTGSDGANVLTF.

There are many counts of this clonotype. The gene calls are TRBV20-1 and TRBJ2-5; 11 nucleotides align to TRBD2. CDR3 length: 16 residues. CDR1 is DFQATT, CDR2 SNEGSKA, per germline (reference sequence). Trimming took 2 bases from V and 4 from J; bases not matched to a gene: 9. CDR3 protein: CSARTPTSGSGETQYF. The DNA of the CDR3 is TGCAGTGCTAGAACCCCAACTAGCGGGAGTGGAGAGACCCAGTACTTC.

This rearrangement joins TRBV10-3 to TRBJ2-3; D is uncertain. V gave up 2 bases and J gave up 0 bases, with 9 bases separating them. Germline CDR1 and CDR2: ENHRY and SYGVKD. This CDR3 is 15 amino acids long. The CDR3 sequence: CAISEREGSTDTQYF. CDR3 DNA: TGTGCCATCAGTGAGAGGGAAGGGAGCACAGATACGCAGTATTTT.

The rearrangement joins TRBV10-3 to TRBJ2-7, with D possibly being TRBD2 (5 bases). From germline, CDR1 is ENHRY and CDR2 SYGVKD. This CDR3 has 15 amino acids. The V end lost 2 bases, the J end lost 2 bases, and 13 bases lay between the germline ends. CDR3 coding DNA: TGTGCCATCAGTGAGGGCCCCGGACTCACCTACGAGCAGTACTTC. Protein product: CAISEGPGLTYEQYF.

This clonotype showed up many times. The V gene is TRBV5-4, the J gene TRBJ2-2, with 10 bases fitting TRBD2. CDR1 and CDR2 from the germline V gene are SGHNT and YYREEE (reference sequence). Losses at the gene ends were 2 bases for V and 4 bases for J; bases not matched to a gene: 2. This CDR3 has 15 amino acids. This chain's CDR3 is CASSLSGRGTGELFF. In nucleotides, the CDR3 is TGTGCCAGCAGCTTAAGCGGGAGGGGCACCGGGGAGCTGTTTTTT.

This clonotype was picked up many times. The V and J genes are TRBV28 and TRBJ2-7; possibly TRBD1 or TRBD2 for D (5 bases each). Per the germline V gene, CDR1 is MDHEN and CDR2 is SYDVKM. V was trimmed by 10 bases and J by 2 bases, leaving 18 bases between them. The CDR3 totals 14 residues. In DNA, the CDR3 is TGTGCCACCGCACGTGGGGGACCCGCCTACGAGCAGTACTTC. It encodes CATARGGPAYEQYF.

CDR3 DNA sequence: TGCAGTGCGGGGGGTGATGTGGGGACCCAGTACTTC. This gives the protein CSAGGDVGTQYF. The chain is built from TRBV20-1 and TRBJ2-5, with a weak D call TRBD2 (6 bases). This CDR3 is 12 amino acids long. V lost 6 bases, J lost 7 bases, and 15 bases lay in between. The germline gives CDR1 DFQATT, CDR2 SNEGSKA (reference sequence).

This clonotype was picked up a small number of times. The gene calls are TRBV20-1 and TRBJ1-5; 7 positions match TRBD1. The germline V gene has CDR1 DFQATT and CDR2 SNEGSKA (reference sequence). The trim removed 1 base at V and 5 bases at J, leaving 5 bases unmatched. The CDR3 is 14 amino acids. This chain's CDR3 is CSARGDREHQPQHF. CDR3 nucleotide sequence: TGCAGTGCTAGAGGTGACAGGGAACATCAGCCCCAGCATTTT.

This clonotype was counted only a few times. The V and J genes are TRBV12-3 or TRBV12-4 and TRBJ2-1; D not resolved. Trimming took off 7 bases at V and 7 bases at J, with 17 bases between the two ends. The CDR3 covers 14 residues. This CDR3 is CASTHASAWNEQFF. As DNA, the CDR3 is TGTGCCAGCACCCACGCGAGCGCCTGGAATGAGCAGTTCTTC.

This clonotype has only a few counts. This chain links TRBV5-6 with TRBJ1-1, with a possible D match to TRBD1 (6 bases). V lost 4 bases to trimming and J lost 1 base, with 11 bases between them. There are 14 residues in the CDR3. Germline loops: CDR1 SGHDT, CDR2 YYEEEE. The CDR3 region has the DNA TGTGCCAGCAGCGGACCACAGGGGAACACTGAAGCTTTCTTT. Protein product: CASSGPQGNTEAFF.